This record looks at one TCR beta chain sequence and its context. Its antigen is not known. The V end lost 5 bases, the J end lost 6 bases, and 17 bases lay between the germline ends. CDR3 length equals 15 residues. Germline CDR1 and CDR2: LNHDA and SQIVND (reference sequence). This entry comes from a study of long-term antiretroviral therapy in people with HIV. Study-wide results and caveats: HIV repertoires spanned tighter CDR3 length ranges than controls did. Patients on ART gained diversity, which nonetheless stayed below transplant donor controls.

The assay, immunoSEQ v3.0, was run at survey level. Here immunoSEQ multiplex PCR was the method, and the copy in TCRdb shows in-frame clones only, minus some. The repertoire has 25,000 to 35,000 clones, 86% of them found once; the top ten carry around 4.7%. United States facilities provided treatment to all participants with HIV. This rearrangement joins TRBV19 to TRBJ2-1, with D tentatively TRBD2 (6 bases). The sample here was unsorted PBMCs, taken 0.8 years after starting antiretroviral therapy. The clonotype originates from a woman under 40 with HIV. The chain's CDR3 is CASSLKSGGSNEQFF. The CDR3 nucleotides read TGTGCCAGTAGTCTTAAGTCTGGAGGGAGCAATGAGCAGTTCTTC.